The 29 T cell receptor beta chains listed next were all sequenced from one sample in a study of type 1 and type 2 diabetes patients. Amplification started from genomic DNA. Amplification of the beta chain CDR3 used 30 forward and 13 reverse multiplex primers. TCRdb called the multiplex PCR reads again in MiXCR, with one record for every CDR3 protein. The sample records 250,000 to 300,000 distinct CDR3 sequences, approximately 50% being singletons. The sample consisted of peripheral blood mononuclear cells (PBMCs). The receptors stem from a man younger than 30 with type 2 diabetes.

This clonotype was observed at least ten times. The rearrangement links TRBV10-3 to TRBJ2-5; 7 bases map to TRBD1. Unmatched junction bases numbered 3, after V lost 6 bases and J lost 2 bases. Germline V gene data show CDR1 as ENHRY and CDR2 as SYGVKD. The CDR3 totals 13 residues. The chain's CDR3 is CAIRRGQQETQYF. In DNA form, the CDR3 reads TGTGCCATCAGAAGGGGACAGCAAGAGACCCAGTACTTC.

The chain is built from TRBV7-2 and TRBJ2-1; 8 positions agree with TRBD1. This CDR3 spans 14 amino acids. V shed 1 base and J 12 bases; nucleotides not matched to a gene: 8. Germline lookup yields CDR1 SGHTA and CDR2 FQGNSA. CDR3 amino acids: CASSLDRTGYSQFF. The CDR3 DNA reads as TGTGCCAGCAGCTTAGATAGGACAGGGTATTCGCAGTTCTTC.

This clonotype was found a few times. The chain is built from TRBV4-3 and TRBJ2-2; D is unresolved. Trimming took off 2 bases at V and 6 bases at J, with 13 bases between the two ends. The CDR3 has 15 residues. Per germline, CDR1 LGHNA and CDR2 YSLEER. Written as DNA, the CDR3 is TGCGCCAGCAGCCAATCAAAAAGTGGGTCCGGGGAGCTGTTTTTT. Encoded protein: CASSQSKSGSGELFF.

The CDR3 region has the DNA TGTGCCACCAGCATGGGGCCAGCGGGAGGGCCCGACGAGCAGTACTTC. Encoded protein: CATSMGPAGGPDEQYF. The chain couples TRBV15 to TRBJ2-7; 10 bases match TRBD2. Germline loops: CDR1 LNHNV, CDR2 YYDKDF (reference sequence). The V and J ends lost 4 bases and 5 bases, in that order; junction bases with no gene match: 11. CDR3 size: 16 residues.

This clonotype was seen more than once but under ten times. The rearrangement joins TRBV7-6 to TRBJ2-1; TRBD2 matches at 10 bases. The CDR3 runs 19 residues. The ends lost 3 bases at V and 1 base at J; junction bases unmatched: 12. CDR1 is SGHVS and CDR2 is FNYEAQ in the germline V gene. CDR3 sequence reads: CASSLKGTSVGGSYNEQFF. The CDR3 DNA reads TGTGCCAGCAGCTTGAAGGGGACTAGCGTGGGGGGATCCTACAATGAGCAGTTCTTC.

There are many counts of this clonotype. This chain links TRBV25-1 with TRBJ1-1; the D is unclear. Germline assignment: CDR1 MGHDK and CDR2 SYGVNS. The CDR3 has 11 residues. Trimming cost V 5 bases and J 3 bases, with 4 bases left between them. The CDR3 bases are TGTGCCAGCAGTCAGTACACTGAAGCTTTCTTT. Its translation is CASSQYTEAFF.

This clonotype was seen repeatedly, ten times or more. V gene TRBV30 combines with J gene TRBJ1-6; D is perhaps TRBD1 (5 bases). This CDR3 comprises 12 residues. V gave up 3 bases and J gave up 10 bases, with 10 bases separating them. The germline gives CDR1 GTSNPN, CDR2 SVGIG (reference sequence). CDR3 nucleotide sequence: TGTGCCTGGAGCGGGACTGCATCACCCCTCCACTTT. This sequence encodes CAWSGTASPLHF.

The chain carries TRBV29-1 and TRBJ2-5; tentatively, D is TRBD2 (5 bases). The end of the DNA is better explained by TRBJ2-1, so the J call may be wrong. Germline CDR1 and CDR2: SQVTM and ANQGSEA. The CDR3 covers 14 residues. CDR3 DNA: TGCAGCGTTGAGGACTCCGCTAAGTACAATGAGCAGTTCTTC. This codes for CSVEDSAKYNEQFF.

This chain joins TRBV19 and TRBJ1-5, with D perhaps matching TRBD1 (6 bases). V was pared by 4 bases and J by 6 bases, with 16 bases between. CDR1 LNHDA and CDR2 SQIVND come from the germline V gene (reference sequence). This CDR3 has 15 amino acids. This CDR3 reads CASSTQQGKGQPQHF. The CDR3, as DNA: TGTGCCAGTAGTACCCAACAGGGAAAGGGTCAGCCCCAGCATTTT.

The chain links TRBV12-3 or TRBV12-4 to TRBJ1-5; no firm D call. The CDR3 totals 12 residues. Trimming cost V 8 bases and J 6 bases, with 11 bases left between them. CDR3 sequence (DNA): TGTGCCAGCTCCGTTTCGCTTCAGCCCCAGCATTTT. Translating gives CASSVSLQPQHF.

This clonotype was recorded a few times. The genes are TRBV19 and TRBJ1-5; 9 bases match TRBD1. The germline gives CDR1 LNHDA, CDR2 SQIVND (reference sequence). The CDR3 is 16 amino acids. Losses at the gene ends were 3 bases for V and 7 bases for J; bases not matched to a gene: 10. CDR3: CASSIYVGQGIQPQHF. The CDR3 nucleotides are TGTGCCAGTAGTATCTACGTAGGACAGGGGATCCAGCCCCAGCATTTT.

Written as DNA, the CDR3 is TGCAGTGCTAGGGGGCAGCGAGGGAGCACAGATACGCAGTATTTT. This gives the protein CSARGQRGSTDTQYF. The rearrangement links TRBV20-1 to TRBJ2-3; D possibly uses TRBD1 or TRBD2 (5 bases each). V was clipped by 3 bases and J by 0 bases, with 13 bases between them. The CDR3 is 15 residues long. Germline V gene lookup returns CDR1 DFQATT and CDR2 SNEGSKA (reference sequence).

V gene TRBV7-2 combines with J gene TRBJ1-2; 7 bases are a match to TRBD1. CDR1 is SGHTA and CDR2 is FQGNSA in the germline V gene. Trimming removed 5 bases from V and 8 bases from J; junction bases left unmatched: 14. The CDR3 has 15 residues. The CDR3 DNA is TGTGCCAGCAGCCCTCGGACAGGCCAGGGTCTCGGCTACACCTTC. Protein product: CASSPRTGQGLGYTF. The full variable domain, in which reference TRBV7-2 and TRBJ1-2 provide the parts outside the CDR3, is GAGVSQSPSNKVTEKGKDVELRCDPISGHTALYWYRQSLGQGLEFLIYFQGNSAPDKSGLPSDRFSAERTGGSVSTLTIQRTQQEDSAVYLCASSPRTGQGLGYTFGSGTRLTVV.

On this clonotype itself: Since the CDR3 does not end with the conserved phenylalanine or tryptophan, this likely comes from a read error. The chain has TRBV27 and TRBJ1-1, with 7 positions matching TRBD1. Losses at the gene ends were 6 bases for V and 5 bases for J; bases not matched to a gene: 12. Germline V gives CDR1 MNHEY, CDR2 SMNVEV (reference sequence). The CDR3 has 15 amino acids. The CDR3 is CASRPTGQTSTEAFL. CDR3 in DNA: TGTGCCAGCAGACCGACAGGGCAGACTTCTACTGAAGCTTTCCTT.

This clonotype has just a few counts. CDR3 sequence: CASSTPTGTIYEQYF. DNA of the CDR3: TGTGCCAGCAGCACACCGACAGGGACAATCTACGAGCAGTACTTC. The genes are TRBV7-2 and TRBJ2-7; TRBD1 aligns across 7 bases. The CDR3 loop spans 15 amino acids. Germline V CDR1 and CDR2: SGHTA, FQGNSA. V was clipped by 5 bases and J by 3 bases; unmatched bases: 10.

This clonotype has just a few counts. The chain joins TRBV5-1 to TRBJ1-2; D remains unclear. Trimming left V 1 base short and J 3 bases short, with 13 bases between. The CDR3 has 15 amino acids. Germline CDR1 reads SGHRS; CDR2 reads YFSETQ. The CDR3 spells CASSLLSTGDYGYTF. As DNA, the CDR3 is TGCGCCAGCAGCTTGCTGTCAACCGGCGACTATGGCTACACCTTC.

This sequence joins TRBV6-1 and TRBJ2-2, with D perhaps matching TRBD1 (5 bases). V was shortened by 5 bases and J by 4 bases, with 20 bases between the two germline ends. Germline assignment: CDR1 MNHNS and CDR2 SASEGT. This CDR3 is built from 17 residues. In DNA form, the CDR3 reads TGTGCCAGCAGTTACTCGCATCCAGGGAAGTCCACCGGGGAGCTGTTTTTT. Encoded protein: CASSYSHPGKSTGELFF.

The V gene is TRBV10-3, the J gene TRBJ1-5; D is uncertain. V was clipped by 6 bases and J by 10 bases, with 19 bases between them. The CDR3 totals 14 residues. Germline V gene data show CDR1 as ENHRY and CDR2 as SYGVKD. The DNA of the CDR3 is TGTGCCATCAGGGCCGCAGGACTAGGTCAACCCCAGCATTTT. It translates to CAIRAAGLGQPQHF.

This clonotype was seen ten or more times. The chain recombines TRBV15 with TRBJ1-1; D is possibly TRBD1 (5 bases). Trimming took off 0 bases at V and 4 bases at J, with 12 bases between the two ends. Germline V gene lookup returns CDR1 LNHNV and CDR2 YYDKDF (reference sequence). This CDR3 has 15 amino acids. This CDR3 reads CATSRDRDVGTEAFF. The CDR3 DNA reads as TGTGCCACCAGCAGAGATCGGGACGTTGGCACTGAAGCTTTCTTT.

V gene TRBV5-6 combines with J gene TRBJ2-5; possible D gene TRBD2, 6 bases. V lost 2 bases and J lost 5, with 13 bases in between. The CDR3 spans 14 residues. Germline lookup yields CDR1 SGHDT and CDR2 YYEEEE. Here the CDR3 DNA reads TGTGCCAGCAGCTTTGGGCGGGACGGGGAGACCCAGTACTTC. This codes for CASSFGRDGETQYF.

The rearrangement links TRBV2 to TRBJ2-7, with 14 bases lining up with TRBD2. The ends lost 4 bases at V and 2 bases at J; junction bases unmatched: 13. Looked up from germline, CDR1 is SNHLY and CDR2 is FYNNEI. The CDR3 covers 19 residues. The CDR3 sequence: CASSAPGLAGVKGAYEQYF. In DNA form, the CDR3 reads TGTGCCAGCAGTGCCCCGGGACTAGCGGGAGTTAAGGGAGCCTACGAGCAGTACTTC.

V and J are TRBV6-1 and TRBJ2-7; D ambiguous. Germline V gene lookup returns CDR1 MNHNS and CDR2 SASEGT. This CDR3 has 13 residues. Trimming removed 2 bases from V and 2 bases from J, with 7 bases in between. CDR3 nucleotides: TGTGCCAGCAGTGAAACGAGTACCTACGAGCAGTACTTC. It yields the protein CASSETSTYEQYF.

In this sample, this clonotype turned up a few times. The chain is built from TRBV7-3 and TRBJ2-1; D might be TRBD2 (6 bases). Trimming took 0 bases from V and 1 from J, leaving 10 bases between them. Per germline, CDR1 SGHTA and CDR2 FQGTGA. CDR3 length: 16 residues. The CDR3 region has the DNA TGTGCCAGCAGCTTAACGCCCAGCGGGTCCTACAATGAGCAGTTCTTC. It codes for CASSLTPSGSYNEQFF.

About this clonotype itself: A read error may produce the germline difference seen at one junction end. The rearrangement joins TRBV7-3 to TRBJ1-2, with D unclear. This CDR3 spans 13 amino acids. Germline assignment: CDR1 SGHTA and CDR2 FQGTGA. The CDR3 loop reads CASSLGWNYGYAF. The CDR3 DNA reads TGTGCCAGCAGCCTTGGCTGGAACTATGGCTACGCCTTC.

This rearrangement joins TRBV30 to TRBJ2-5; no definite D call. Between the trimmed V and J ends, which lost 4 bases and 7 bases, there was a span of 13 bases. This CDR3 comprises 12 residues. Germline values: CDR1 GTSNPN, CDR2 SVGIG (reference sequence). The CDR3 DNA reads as TGTGCCTGGACCGAAGGCGGCCCGACCCAGTACTTC. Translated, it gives CAWTEGGPTQYF.

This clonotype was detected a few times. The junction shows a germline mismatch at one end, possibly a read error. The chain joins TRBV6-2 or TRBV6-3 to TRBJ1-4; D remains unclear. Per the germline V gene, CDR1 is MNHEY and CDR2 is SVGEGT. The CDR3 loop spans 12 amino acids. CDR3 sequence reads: CASTPGGERLFF. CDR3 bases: TGTGCCAGCACTCCTGGAGGTGAAAGACTGTTTTTT.

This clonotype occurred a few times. CDR3 nucleotide sequence: TGTGCCAGCAGCCAAGAGGTCTCGGGGACTGAAGCTTTCTTT. It yields the protein CASSQEVSGTEAFF. The rearrangement links TRBV4-2 to TRBJ1-1; D ambiguous. Trimming cost V 0 bases and J 5 bases, with 10 bases left between them. The CDR3 sequence is 14 residues long. CDR1 is LGHNA and CDR2 is YNFKEQ in the germline V gene.

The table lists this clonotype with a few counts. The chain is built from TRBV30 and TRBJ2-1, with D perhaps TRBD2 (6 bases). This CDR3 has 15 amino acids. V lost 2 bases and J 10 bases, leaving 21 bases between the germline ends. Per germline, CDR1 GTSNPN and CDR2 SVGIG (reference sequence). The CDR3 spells CAWSLGGSRDGEQFF. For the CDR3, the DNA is TGTGCCTGGAGTCTCGGCGGGTCGCGGGACGGAGAGCAGTTCTTC.

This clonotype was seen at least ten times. Here the CDR3 reads CATSRARADTQYF. The CDR3 DNA reads TGTGCCACCAGCAGAGCACGGGCAGATACGCAGTATTTT. J is TRBJ2-3 and V is TRBV15; D ambiguous. This CDR3 comprises 13 residues. Per the germline V gene, CDR1 is LNHNV and CDR2 is YYDKDF (reference sequence). Between the trimmed V and J ends, which lost 1 base and 4 bases, there was a span of 6 bases.